These 18 T cell receptor beta chains were sequenced from one sample in a study of neurological immune-mediated disorders. From the 5' RACE reads, TCRdb called clonotypes with MiXCR, one entry per CDR3 protein. The table has 20,000 or so distinct CDR3 sequences, 15% seen once. The sequenced material came from PBMCs. The receptors were sampled from a female donor with HTLV-1-associated myelopathy (HAM/TSP).

There are many counts of this clonotype. The V call is TRBV7-2, the J call TRBJ1-4; D is possibly TRBD1 (6 bases). Deletions cut 2 bases from V and 5 bases from J, with 18 bases between. Germline V gene lookup returns CDR1 SGHTA and CDR2 FQGNSA. The CDR3 sequence is 17 residues long. This chain's CDR3 is CASSLSLQTGSNEKLFF. The CDR3 DNA reads TGTGCCAGCAGCTTATCCCTCCAGACAGGTTCAAATGAAAAACTGTTTTTT.

This sequence joins TRBV18 and TRBJ2-7; D is possibly TRBD1 (6 bases). The CDR3 runs 14 residues. V was pared by 3 bases and J by 2 bases, with 11 bases between. Germline lookup yields CDR1 KGHSH and CDR2 LQKENI. The CDR3 region has the DNA TGTGCCAGCTCACCGGACAGACTCACCTACGAGCAGTACTTC. Amino acid sequence: CASSPDRLTYEQYF.

This clonotype was detected ten times or more. This chain uses TRBV7-9 with TRBJ2-7; TRBD1 matches 9 bases. The germline gives CDR1 SEHNR, CDR2 FQNEAQ (reference sequence). With V trimmed by 0 bases and J by 5 bases, 5 bases remained unmatched. The CDR3 sequence is 15 residues long. CDR3 coding DNA: TGTGCCAGCAGCTTAGCCGGACAGGGGCTCGACGAGCAGTACTTC. It encodes CASSLAGQGLDEQYF.

This clonotype occurred many times. This chain connects TRBV7-9 to TRBJ2-1; no reliable D call. The CDR3 consists of 12 residues. Deletions cut 2 bases from V and 7 bases from J, with 6 bases between. CDR1 and CDR2 from the germline V gene are SEHNR and FQNEAQ (reference sequence). The CDR3 is CASSLFLNEQFF. The CDR3 DNA sequence: TGTGCCAGCAGCTTATTTTTAAATGAGCAGTTCTTC.

Points on this clonotype: Here the CDR3 omits its conserved ending phenylalanine or tryptophan, so a read error is the likely source. This chain connects TRBV4-3 to TRBJ2-7; 8 positions match TRBD1. The V and J ends lost 4 bases and 7 bases, in that order; junction bases with no gene match: 12. Germline V CDR1 and CDR2: LGHNA, YSLEER. The CDR3 consists of 15 residues. This CDR3 reads CASSRQGAGLLEQYL. The DNA for the CDR3 is TGCGCCAGCAGCCGCCAGGGGGCGGGTCTGTTAGAGCAGTACCTT.

This clonotype was recorded many times. V and J are TRBV5-1 and TRBJ2-1; possible D gene TRBD1, 6 bases. The CDR3 contains 15 residues. Germline V CDR1 and CDR2: SGHRS, YFSETQ. Trimming removed 0 bases from V and 2 bases from J, with 9 bases in between. CDR3 nucleotide sequence: TGCGCCAGCAGCTTGGGACAGGTAACCTACAATGAGCAGTTCTTC. Its translation is CASSLGQVTYNEQFF. The variable domain in full, with the rest retrieved from reference TRBV5-1 and TRBJ2-1, is KAGVTQTPRYLIKTRGQQVTLSCSPISGHRSVSWYQQTPGQGLQFLFEYFSETQRNKGNFPGRFSGRQFSNSRSEMNVSTLELGDSALYLCASSLGQVTYNEQFFGPGTRLTVL.

This clonotype was counted at least ten times. This chain connects TRBV18 to TRBJ2-5, with TRBD1 identical over 8 bases. This CDR3 comprises 12 residues. The germline V gene encodes CDR1 KGHSH and CDR2 LQKENI. Trimming at V came to 6 bases and at J to 9 bases, leaving 6 bases not matched to a gene. The CDR3 is CASSLGQGAQYF. In DNA form, the CDR3 reads TGTGCCAGCTCGCTAGGACAGGGTGCCCAGTACTTC.

This clonotype was counted at least ten times. The CDR3 nucleotides read TGTGCCAGCAGTAAAGGACTAGCGGGAGTGGGGCAGTTCTTC. Amino acid sequence: CASSKGLAGVGQFF. The chain links TRBV12-3 or TRBV12-4 to TRBJ2-1; 13 nucleotides agree with TRBD2. V was pared by 5 bases and J by 12 bases, with 7 bases of the junction left unmatched. This CDR3 has 14 residues.

This clonotype was counted many times. The rearrangement uses TRBV20-1 and TRBJ2-7; D may be TRBD1 or TRBD2 (7 bases each). The CDR3 contains 14 residues. V dropped 7 bases and J dropped 2 bases, with 18 bases sitting between them. Germline V lookup: CDR1 DFQATT, CDR2 SNEGSKA (reference sequence). The CDR3 region has the DNA TGCAGTGGGATAAAGGGGGCGGGGGCCTACGAGCAGTACTTC. Its protein product is CSGIKGAGAYEQYF.

The chain joins TRBV5-6 to TRBJ2-3; D is unclear. The CDR3 length is 14 residues. Per the germline V gene, CDR1 is SGHDT and CDR2 is YYEEEE. Trimming left V 0 bases short and J 0 bases short, with 5 bases between. The CDR3 DNA follows: TGTGCCAGCAGCTTGGACCGGAGCACAGATACGCAGTATTTT. This sequence encodes CASSLDRSTDTQYF.

This clonotype was found many times. The rearrangement joins TRBV7-2 to TRBJ1-2, with no clear D. The length of the CDR3 is 12 residues. The germline V and J ends were trimmed by 1 base and 2 bases, with 2 bases remaining between them. Germline V gives CDR1 SGHTA, CDR2 FQGNSA. In DNA, the CDR3 is TGTGCCAGCAGCTTAGACAACTATGGCTACACCTTC. Amino acid sequence: CASSLDNYGYTF.

The chain carries TRBV5-1 and TRBJ2-2; a possible D gene is TRBD2 (5 bases). V lost 4 bases to trimming and J lost 3 bases, with 13 bases between them. The germline gives CDR1 SGHRS, CDR2 YFSETQ. The CDR3 has 15 amino acids. CDR3 nucleotide sequence: TGCGCCAGCAGCCCTTTTTCCGGGGACACCGGGGAGCTGTTTTTT. Translation: CASSPFSGDTGELFF.

V is TRBV2 and J is TRBJ1-1; no reliable D call. The ends were cut back, 5 bases at V and 7 bases at J, with 8 bases in the middle. The CDR3 is made up of 11 amino acids. Germline assignment: CDR1 SNHLY and CDR2 FYNNEI. The CDR3 region is CASSSEVEAFF. The CDR3, as DNA: TGTGCCAGCAGTTCGGAGGTTGAAGCTTTCTTT.

This clonotype has only one observation. J is TRBJ2-2 and V is TRBV7-8; a weak D match, TRBD2 (6 bases). The germline CDR1 and CDR2 sequences are SGHVS and FQNEAQ. The CDR3 extends over 15 amino acids. Between the trimmed V and J ends, which lost 8 bases and 1 base, there was a span of 14 bases. The CDR3 sequence is CASYGKGGNTGELFF. CDR3 DNA sequence: TGTGCCAGCTATGGAAAGGGAGGGAACACCGGGGAGCTGTTTTTT.

The chain couples TRBV6-6 to TRBJ2-1, with a tentative D call TRBD2 (5 bases). The DNA end favors TRBJ2-5, so the J call may be wrong. Per germline, CDR1 MNHNY and CDR2 SVGAGI (reference sequence). The CDR3 is 13 residues long. CDR3 nucleotides: TGTGCCAGCAGTTTGAGTTGGAGGAAAACCCAGTACTTC. This gives the protein CASSLSWRKTQYF.

This clonotype was detected many times. The V gene is TRBV15, the J gene TRBJ2-7; 10 bases fit TRBD2. Germline V CDR1 and CDR2: LNHNV, YYDKDF (reference sequence). The ends lost 0 bases at V and 5 bases at J; junction bases unmatched: 7. CDR3 length: 16 residues. CDR3 amino acids: CATSRDPAGGLNEQYF. CDR3 in DNA: TGTGCCACCAGCAGAGATCCAGCGGGAGGGCTAAACGAGCAGTACTTC. Looking up the rest from reference TRBV15 and TRBJ2-7 gives the full variable domain: DAMVIQNPRYQVTQFGKPVTLSCSQTLNHNVMYWYQQKSSQAPKLLFHYYDKDFNNEADTPDNFQSRRPNTSFCFLDIRSPGLGDTAMYLCATSRDPAGGLNEQYFGPGTRLTVT.

The sample holds many counts of this clonotype. CDR3 region: CASSQDRSGSNSPLHF. Written as DNA, the CDR3 is TGTGCCAGCAGCCAAGATCGTTCGGGGTCCAATTCACCCCTCCACTTT. The chain couples TRBV4-2 to TRBJ1-6; D gene ambiguous. The CDR3 length is 16 residues. Trimming took 0 bases from V and 7 from J, leaving 13 bases between them. The germline V gene encodes CDR1 LGHNA and CDR2 YNFKEQ.

Ten or more counts support this clonotype. V is TRBV10-3 and J is TRBJ2-7, with 10 bases fitting TRBD1. Germline V lookup: CDR1 ENHRY, CDR2 SYGVKD. J lost 6 bases, V lost 4 bases, and 12 bases had no gene match. This CDR3 has 16 residues. For the CDR3, the DNA is TGTGCCATCAGTGGGGCCCTGGGACAGGGGCTTCGCGAGCAGTACTTC. Translating gives CAISGALGQGLREQYF.